This entry describes one T cell receptor beta chain. These data belong to a study of blood T cell repertoires in COVID-19. Overall study: Samples came from the United States, Italy and Spain, spanning acute and convalescent COVID-19. PBMCs, B-cell-depleted T cells, or T cells provided the cDNA or gDNA that made up the material.

The V gene's germline CDR1 is MGHRA and CDR2 YSYEKL. V lost 1 base and J 1 base, leaving 21 bases between the germline ends. The CDR3 extends over 19 amino acids. Using immunoSEQ multiplex PCR, the repertoire was profiled, and TCRdb retains in-frame clones only, with some absent. This table has just over 200,000 clones, 65% to 90% appearing once. This TCR derives from a man older than 75 with acute or convalescent COVID-19. V and J are TRBV4-1 and TRBJ2-3, with D possibly being TRBD2 (7 bases). The sequenced material came from peripheral blood. For the CDR3, the DNA is TGCGCCAGCAGCCAAGGCCCTGCCCGGGGGGCCGTCGGCACAGATACGCAGTATTTT. This gives the protein CASSQGPARGAVGTDTQYF.